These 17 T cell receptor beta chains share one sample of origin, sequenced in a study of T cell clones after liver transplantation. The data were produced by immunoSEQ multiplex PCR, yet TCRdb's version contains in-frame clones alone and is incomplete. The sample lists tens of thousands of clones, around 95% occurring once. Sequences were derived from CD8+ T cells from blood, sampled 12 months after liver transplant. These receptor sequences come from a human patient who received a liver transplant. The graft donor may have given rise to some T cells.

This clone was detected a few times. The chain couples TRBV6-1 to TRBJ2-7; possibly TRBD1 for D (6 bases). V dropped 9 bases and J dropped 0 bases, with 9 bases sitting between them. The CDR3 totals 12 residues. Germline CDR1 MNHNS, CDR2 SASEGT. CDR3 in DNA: TGTGCCAGTTCGGACAGCTCCTACGAGCAGTACTTC. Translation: CASSDSSYEQYF.

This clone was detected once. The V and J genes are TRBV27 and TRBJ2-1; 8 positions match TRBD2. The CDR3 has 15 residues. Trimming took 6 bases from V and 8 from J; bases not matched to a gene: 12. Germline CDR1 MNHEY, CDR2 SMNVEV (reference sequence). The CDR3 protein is CASRIEPSGWDEQFF. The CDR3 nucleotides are TGTGCCAGCAGAATAGAGCCTAGCGGGTGGGATGAGCAGTTCTTC.

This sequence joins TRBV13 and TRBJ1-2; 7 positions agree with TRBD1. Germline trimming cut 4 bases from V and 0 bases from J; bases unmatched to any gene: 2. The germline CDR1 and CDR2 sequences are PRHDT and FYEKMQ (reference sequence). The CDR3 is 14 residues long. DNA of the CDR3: TGTGCCAGCAGCTCCGGGACAGCTAACTATGGCTACACCTTC. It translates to CASSSGTANYGYTF. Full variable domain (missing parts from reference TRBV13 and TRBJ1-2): AAGVIQSPRHLIKEKRETATLKCYPIPRHDTVYWYQQGPGQDPQFLISFYEKMQSDKGSIPDRFSAQQFSDYHSELNMSSLELGDSALYFCASSSGTANYGYTFGSGTRLTVV.

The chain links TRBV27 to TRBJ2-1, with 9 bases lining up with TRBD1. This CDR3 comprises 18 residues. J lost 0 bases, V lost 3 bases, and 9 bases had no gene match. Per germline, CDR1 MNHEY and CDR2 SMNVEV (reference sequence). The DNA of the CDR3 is TGTGCCAGCAGTTTTTTCAGTAGGGACAGGGACTCCTACAATGAGCAGTTCTTC. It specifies CASSFFSRDRDSYNEQFF.

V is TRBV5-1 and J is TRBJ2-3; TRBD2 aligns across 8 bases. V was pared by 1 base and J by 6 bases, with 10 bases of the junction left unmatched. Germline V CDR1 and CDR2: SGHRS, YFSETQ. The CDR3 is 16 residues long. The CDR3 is CASSLTGLEGRDTQYF. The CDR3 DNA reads TGCGCCAGCAGCTTGACGGGACTAGAGGGTAGGGATACGCAGTATTTT. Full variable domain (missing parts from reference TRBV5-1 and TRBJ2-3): KAGVTQTPRYLIKTRGQQVTLSCSPISGHRSVSWYQQTPGQGLQFLFEYFSETQRNKGNFPGRFSGRQFSNSRSEMNVSTLELGDSALYLCASSLTGLEGRDTQYFGPGTRLTVL.

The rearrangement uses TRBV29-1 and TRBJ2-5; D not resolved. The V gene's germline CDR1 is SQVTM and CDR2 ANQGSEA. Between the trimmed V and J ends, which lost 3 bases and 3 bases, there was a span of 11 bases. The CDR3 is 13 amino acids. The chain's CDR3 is CSVETGQEETQYF. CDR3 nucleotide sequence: TGCAGCGTTGAGACTGGGCAGGAAGAGACCCAGTACTTC.

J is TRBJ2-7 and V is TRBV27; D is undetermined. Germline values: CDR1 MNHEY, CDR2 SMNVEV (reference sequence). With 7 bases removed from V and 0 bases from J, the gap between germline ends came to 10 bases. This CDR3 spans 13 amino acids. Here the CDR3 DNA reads TGTGCCAGCAAGTCGTTTTTCTCCTACGAGCAGTACTTC. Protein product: CASKSFFSYEQYF.

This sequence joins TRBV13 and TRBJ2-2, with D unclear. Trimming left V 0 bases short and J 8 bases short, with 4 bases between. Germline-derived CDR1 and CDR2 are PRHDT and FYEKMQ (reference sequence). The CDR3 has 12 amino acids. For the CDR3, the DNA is TGTGCCAGCAGCTTAGGAACGGGGGAGCTGTTTTTT. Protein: CASSLGTGELFF.

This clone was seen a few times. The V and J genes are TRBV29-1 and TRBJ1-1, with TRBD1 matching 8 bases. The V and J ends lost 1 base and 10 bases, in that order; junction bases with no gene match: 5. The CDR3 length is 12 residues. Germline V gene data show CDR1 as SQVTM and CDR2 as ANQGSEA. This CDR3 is CSVEAPDRGAFF. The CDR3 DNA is TGCAGCGTTGAAGCCCCTGACAGGGGAGCTTTCTTT.

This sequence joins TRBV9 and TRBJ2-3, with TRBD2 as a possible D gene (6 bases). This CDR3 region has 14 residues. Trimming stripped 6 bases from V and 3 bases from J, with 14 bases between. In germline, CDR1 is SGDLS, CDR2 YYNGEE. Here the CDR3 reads CASTPEGVTDTQYF. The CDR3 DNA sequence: TGTGCCAGCACACCGGAGGGAGTTACAGATACGCAGTATTTT.

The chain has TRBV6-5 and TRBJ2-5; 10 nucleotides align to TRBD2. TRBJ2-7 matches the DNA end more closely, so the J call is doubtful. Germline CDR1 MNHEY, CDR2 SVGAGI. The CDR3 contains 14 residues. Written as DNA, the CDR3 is TGTGCCAGCAGCAGACTAGCGGGTTCCTACGAGCAGTACTTC. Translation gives CASSRLAGSYEQYF.

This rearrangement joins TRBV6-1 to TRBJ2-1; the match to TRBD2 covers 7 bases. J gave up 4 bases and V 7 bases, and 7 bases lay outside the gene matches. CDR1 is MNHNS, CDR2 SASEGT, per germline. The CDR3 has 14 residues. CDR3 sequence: CASKPSGVYNEQFF. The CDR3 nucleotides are TGTGCCAGCAAGCCTAGCGGAGTTTACAATGAGCAGTTCTTC.

CDR3 region: CASGPGDGDTQGEQYF. CDR3 nucleotides: TGTGCCAGCGGACCCGGGGATGGGGACACCCAGGGTGAGCAGTACTTC. The gene calls are TRBV11-1 and TRBJ2-7; TRBD1 is a possible D gene (6 bases). Trimming cost V 8 bases and J 7 bases, with 27 bases left between them. Germline V lookup: CDR1 SGHAT, CDR2 FQDESV (reference sequence). The length of the CDR3 is 16 residues.

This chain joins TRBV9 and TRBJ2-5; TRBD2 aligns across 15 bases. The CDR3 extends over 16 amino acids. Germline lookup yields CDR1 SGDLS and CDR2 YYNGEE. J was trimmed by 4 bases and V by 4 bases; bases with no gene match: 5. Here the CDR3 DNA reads TGTGCCAGCAGCCTGGGACTAGCGGGAGGCCTAGAGACCCAGTACTTC. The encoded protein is CASSLGLAGGLETQYF.

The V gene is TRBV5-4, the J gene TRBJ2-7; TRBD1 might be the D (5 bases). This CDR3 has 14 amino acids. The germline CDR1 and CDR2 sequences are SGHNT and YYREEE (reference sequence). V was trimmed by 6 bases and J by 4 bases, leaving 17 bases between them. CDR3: CASTQAGNIYEQYF. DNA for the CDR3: TGTGCCAGCACCCAGGCAGGGAATATTTACGAGCAGTACTTC.

This chain's CDR3 is CASSAGVSLTREQYF. As DNA, the CDR3 is TGTGCCAGCAGCGCTGGTGTATCCCTCACAAGGGAGCAGTACTTC. This chain links TRBV6-5 with TRBJ2-7; D is uncertain. V dropped 6 bases and J dropped 7 bases, with 22 bases sitting between them. The CDR3 is made up of 15 amino acids. Germline V CDR1 and CDR2: MNHEY, SVGAGI.

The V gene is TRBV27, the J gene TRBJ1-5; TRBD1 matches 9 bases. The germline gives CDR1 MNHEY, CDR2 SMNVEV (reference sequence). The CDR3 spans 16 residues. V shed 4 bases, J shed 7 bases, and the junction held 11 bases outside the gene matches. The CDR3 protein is CASSSRQGVWNQPQHF. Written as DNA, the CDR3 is TGTGCCAGCAGTTCCCGACAGGGGGTCTGGAACCAGCCCCAGCATTTT.